A single sample is the source of the 30 T cell receptor beta chains below, sequenced in a study of neurological immune-mediated disorders. Time point defined: longitudinal time-point 2. TCRdb independently ran MiXCR on the 5' RACE reads; one entry per CDR3 protein. Of 65,000 to 85,000 distinct CDR3 sequences in the sample, 4.5% to 7.5% are singletons; the top ten hold roughly 7.3%. The specimen was PBMCs. These receptors were taken from a woman aged 55 to 70 with multiple sclerosis.

The gene calls are TRBV28 and TRBJ2-1; D is tentatively TRBD1 or TRBD2 (5 bases each). The germline gives CDR1 MDHEN, CDR2 SYDVKM. V lost 4 bases to trimming and J lost 6 bases, with 10 bases between them. This CDR3 contains 13 residues. The CDR3 DNA reads TGTGCCAGCAGTTGGGGGAACGTCAATGAGCAGTTCTTC. This codes for CASSWGNVNEQFF.

This clonotype was counted many times. J is TRBJ1-4 and V is TRBV29-1; TRBD1 agrees at 7 bases. The junction had 7 bases not matched to a gene; V was cut back by 4 bases and J by 5 bases. The CDR3 length is 14 residues. From germline, CDR1 is SQVTM and CDR2 ANQGSEA. The CDR3 protein is CSVAGTAVNEKLFF. CDR3 bases: TGCAGCGTTGCGGGGACAGCAGTCAATGAAAAACTGTTTTTT. The full variable domain, its missing parts supplied by reference TRBV29-1 and TRBJ1-4, is SAVISQKPSRDICQRGTSLTIQCQVDSQVTMMFWYRQQPGQSLTLIATANQGSEATYESGFVIDKFPISRPNLTFSTLTVSNMSPEDSSIYLCSVAGTAVNEKLFFGSGTQLSVL.

This clonotype was counted at least ten times. The chain links TRBV7-8 to TRBJ1-5; 7 nucleotides match TRBD1. The CDR3 loop spans 15 amino acids. After removal of 5 bases from V and 0 bases from J, the junction contained 4 bases not matched to a gene. The germline CDR1 and CDR2 sequences are SGHVS and FQNEAQ. CDR3 loop: CASSPGTASNQPQHF. The CDR3 coding sequence is TGTGCCAGCAGCCCAGGGACAGCTAGCAATCAGCCCCAGCATTTT.

Ten or more counts support this clonotype. This chain uses TRBV18 with TRBJ2-1; 8 nucleotides match TRBD1. Germline CDR1 is KGHSH and CDR2 is LQKENI. The CDR3 spans 17 residues. The ends lost 2 bases at V and 6 bases at J; junction bases unmatched: 12. The CDR3 reads CASSPTSGQGVGNEQFF. CDR3 coding DNA: TGTGCCAGCTCACCAACGTCCGGACAGGGTGTAGGCAATGAGCAGTTCTTC.

This clonotype occurred many times. This sequence joins TRBV20-1 and TRBJ2-3; D call uncertain. V dropped 5 bases and J dropped 4 bases, with 16 bases sitting between them. The CDR3 has 14 amino acids. Per the germline V gene, CDR1 is DFQATT and CDR2 is SNEGSKA (reference sequence). The CDR3 here is CSAPGQVAPDTQYF. The CDR3, as DNA: TGCAGTGCTCCGGGTCAGGTAGCCCCAGATACGCAGTATTTT.

This clonotype was found a few times. The chain is built from TRBV7-9 and TRBJ1-6, with unresolved D. Germline-derived CDR1 and CDR2 are SEHNR and FQNEAQ (reference sequence). V was pared by 0 bases and J by 7 bases, with 13 bases between. The CDR3 is made up of 16 amino acids. The CDR3 nucleotides are TGTGCCAGCAGCTTAGCGCCCGCGTACGGGAATTCACCCCTCCACTTT. This gives the protein CASSLAPAYGNSPLHF.

This clonotype was picked up many times. J is TRBJ2-5 and V is TRBV5-1, with D unclear. Trimming took 0 bases from V and 6 from J, leaving 21 bases between them. This CDR3 contains 17 residues. CDR1 is SGHRS and CDR2 is YFSETQ in the germline V gene. CDR3 bases: TGCGCCAGCAGCTTGGGGGAATGGTTCCCGAAACCGAAGACCCAGTACTTC. It encodes CASSLGEWFPKPKTQYF.

Concerning this clonotype: Since a much larger clone is just one base distant, this may be a read error. The chain employs TRBV3-1 and TRBJ2-5; TRBD2 is a possible D gene (6 bases). There are 16 residues in the CDR3. In germline, CDR1 is LGHDT, CDR2 YNNKEL (reference sequence). The CDR3 spells CANSRQRDLRLETQYF. DNA for the CDR3: TGTGCCAACAGCCGCCAAAGGGACTTACGATTAGAGACCCAGTACTTC.

In its sample, this clonotype was seen once. Just one base apart from a much larger clone, this may be a read error. J is TRBJ2-2 and V is TRBV7-2, with TRBD2 as a possible D gene (5 bases). CDR1 is SGHTA and CDR2 is FQGNSA in the germline V gene. The CDR3 consists of 15 residues. CDR3 bases: TGTGCCAGCAGCTTGACGGTGACGAACACCGGGGAGCTGATTTTT. Translating gives CASSLTVTNTGELIF.

This clonotype was found many times. The J gene is TRBJ2-7, the V gene TRBV5-1; 7 bases line up with TRBD2. Per the germline V gene, CDR1 is SGHRS and CDR2 is YFSETQ. V was pared by 3 bases and J by 0 bases, with 9 bases of the junction left unmatched. The CDR3 has 16 amino acids. The CDR3 spells CASSSGGLLNSYEQYF. The CDR3 DNA follows: TGCGCCAGCAGCTCGGGGGGACTACTTAACTCCTACGAGCAGTACTTC.

This clonotype has a count of ten or more. The gene calls are TRBV5-1 and TRBJ2-1, with a tentative D call TRBD1 (6 bases). Trimming removed 0 bases at V and 7 bases at J, with 17 bases between. The V gene's germline CDR1 is SGHRS and CDR2 YFSETQ. This CDR3 has 16 amino acids. CDR3 sequence reads: CASSLAPQGSKNEQFF. The CDR3, as DNA: TGCGCCAGCAGCTTGGCCCCACAGGGTAGTAAAAATGAGCAGTTCTTC.

This clonotype appeared many times. The chain combines TRBV20-1 with TRBJ2-3; D uncertain. Germline values: CDR1 DFQATT, CDR2 SNEGSKA (reference sequence). V lost 6 bases and J lost 3, with 4 bases in between. CDR3 length: 10 residues. The CDR3 sequence: CSAQTDTQYF. DNA for the CDR3: TGCAGTGCCCAAACAGATACGCAGTATTTT.

In its sample, this clonotype is medium-sized. This sequence joins TRBV5-1 and TRBJ1-1; D unresolved. This CDR3 has 14 residues. With 4 bases removed from V and 2 bases from J, the gap between germline ends came to 12 bases. CDR1 SGHRS and CDR2 YFSETQ come from the germline V gene. CDR3 DNA sequence: TGCGCCAGCAGCAGAGAAGACCTAAACACTGAAGCTTTCTTT. Translated: CASSREDLNTEAFF.

This clonotype was recorded at least ten times. The chain combines TRBV28 with TRBJ2-1; either TRBD1 or TRBD2 may fit D (5 bases each). Germline CDR1 MDHEN, CDR2 SYDVKM. The CDR3 length is 12 residues. V lost 1 base and J 10 bases, leaving 8 bases between the germline ends. CDR3 loop: CASSLSGSEQFF. In nucleotides, the CDR3 is TGTGCCAGCAGTTTATCAGGGAGCGAGCAGTTCTTC.

In its sample, this clonotype was seen many times. The V call is TRBV5-1, the J call TRBJ1-3; D is unclear. The CDR3 has 13 residues. The germline V gene has CDR1 SGHRS and CDR2 YFSETQ. Between the trimmed V and J ends, which lost 4 bases and 4 bases, there was a span of 9 bases. The CDR3 DNA sequence: TGCGCCAGCAGCCGCACGCCGGGAAACACCATATATTTT. It encodes CASSRTPGNTIYF. The whole variable domain, remainder taken from reference TRBV5-1 and TRBJ1-3, is KAGVTQTPRYLIKTRGQQVTLSCSPISGHRSVSWYQQTPGQGLQFLFEYFSETQRNKGNFPGRFSGRQFSNSRSEMNVSTLELGDSALYLCASSRTPGNTIYFGEGSWLTVV.

This clonotype was seen many times. This chain joins TRBV6-6 and TRBJ1-1; no clear D. Trimming shortened V by 7 bases and J by 1 base, and 7 bases separated the two germline ends. Germline values: CDR1 MNHNY, CDR2 SVGAGI (reference sequence). This CDR3 has 12 amino acids. The CDR3 loop reads CASIRGNTEAFF. Here the CDR3 DNA reads TGTGCCAGCATTCGGGGGAACACTGAAGCTTTCTTT.

A note on this clonotype: Just one base apart from a much larger clone, this may be a read error. CDR3 DNA sequence: TGTTCCAGCAGTTTTTTGAGTACCTACAATGAGCAGTTCTTC. The encoded protein is CSSSFLSTYNEQFF. This chain links TRBV27 with TRBJ2-1; D not certain. Germline V CDR1 and CDR2: MNHEY, SMNVEV (reference sequence). CDR3 length: 14 amino acids.

In this sample, this clonotype turned up many times. This chain connects TRBV6-4 to TRBJ2-3; D uncertain. V was shortened by 2 bases and J by 5 bases, with 8 bases between the two germline ends. The CDR3 is 13 amino acids. Germline lookup yields CDR1 MRHNA and CDR2 SNTAGT. CDR3 in amino acids: CASSDQAEDTQYF. DNA of the CDR3: TGTGCCAGCAGTGACCAGGCTGAAGATACGCAGTATTTT.

The chain employs TRBV3-1 and TRBJ1-5, with D unclear. This CDR3 contains 12 residues. The germline CDR1 and CDR2 sequences are LGHDT and YNNKEL (reference sequence). Trimming took off 6 bases at V and 3 bases at J, with 6 bases between the two ends. The CDR3 spells CASSQPNQPQHF. The CDR3 DNA follows: TGTGCCAGCAGTCAACCCAATCAGCCCCAGCATTTT.

This clonotype showed up many times. J is TRBJ1-5 and V is TRBV7-8; tentative D call: TRBD1 (5 bases). CDR1 and CDR2 (germline): SGHVS, FQNEAQ. The CDR3 runs 16 residues. With 4 bases removed from V and 1 base from J, the gap between germline ends came to 14 bases. The DNA for the CDR3 is TGTGCCAGCAGCTCCCCGGGGAGGGGAAGCAATCAGCCCCAGCATTTT. As protein: CASSSPGRGSNQPQHF.

In this sample, this clonotype turned up a few times. The CDR3 is CAIRRDSWSYNEQFF. The DNA for the CDR3 is TGTGCCATCCGACGGGACTCGTGGTCGTACAATGAGCAGTTCTTC. The chain couples TRBV10-3 to TRBJ2-1, with D maybe TRBD2 (6 bases). The CDR3 is 15 amino acids. Germline CDR1 is ENHRY and CDR2 is SYGVKD. Trimming stripped 8 bases from V and 4 bases from J, with 18 bases between.

In its sample, this clonotype was seen many times. J is TRBJ2-1 and V is TRBV7-9; 9 positions match TRBD2. The length of the CDR3 is 14 residues. From germline, CDR1 is SEHNR and CDR2 FQNEAQ (reference sequence). Germline trimming cut 4 bases from V and 10 bases from J; bases unmatched to any gene: 8. In nucleotides, the CDR3 is TGTGCCAGCAGCTCTACCGGGACTAGCAACGAGCAGTTCTTC. Its protein is CASSSTGTSNEQFF. The full variable domain, rest sourced from reference TRBV7-9 and TRBJ2-1, is DTGVSQNPRHKITKRGQNVTFRCDPISEHNRLYWYRQTLGQGPEFLTYFQNEAQLEKSRLLSDRFSAERPKGSFSTLEIQRTEQGDSAMYLCASSSTGTSNEQFFGPGTRLTVL.

The rearrangement uses TRBV20-1 and TRBJ2-1; perhaps TRBD2 as D (5 bases). The CDR3 is 17 residues long. Trimming removed 3 bases at V and 4 bases at J, with 22 bases between. Per germline, CDR1 DFQATT and CDR2 SNEGSKA (reference sequence). This CDR3 is CSARDPRSPPGYNEQFF. The CDR3 DNA sequence: TGCAGTGCTAGGGATCCTAGATCCCCCCCGGGATACAATGAGCAGTTCTTC.

This clonotype was recorded many times. The chain links TRBV5-1 to TRBJ1-1, with D maybe TRBD1 (5 bases). The CDR3 is 15 amino acids. Germline CDR1 SGHRS, CDR2 YFSETQ. Trimming removed 4 bases from V and 6 bases from J, with 19 bases in between. CDR3 residues: CASSLLAGNGAEAFF. CDR3 DNA sequence: TGCGCCAGCAGCCTACTGGCAGGGAACGGGGCTGAAGCTTTCTTT.

This clonotype was counted ten times or more. The V gene is TRBV7-9, the J gene TRBJ1-4, with TRBD1 as a possible D gene (6 bases). The germline CDR1 and CDR2 sequences are SEHNR and FQNEAQ (reference sequence). V gave up 5 bases and J gave up 7 bases, with 14 bases separating them. The CDR3 has 14 amino acids. CDR3 loop: CASSLDRNIEKLFF. Written as DNA, the CDR3 is TGTGCCAGCAGCCTCGACAGGAACATTGAAAAACTGTTTTTT.

This clonotype showed up many times. V is TRBV20-1 and J is TRBJ1-1; the D gene is possibly TRBD1 (5 bases). The CDR3 runs 15 residues. The V and J ends lost 3 bases and 1 base respectively, with 15 bases between them. CDR1 is DFQATT and CDR2 is SNEGSKA in the germline V gene (reference sequence). The CDR3 region is CSASGAYGQNTEAFF. CDR3 nucleotides: TGCAGTGCTAGTGGGGCTTACGGGCAGAACACTGAAGCTTTCTTT.

This clonotype was counted many times. This sequence joins TRBV5-1 and TRBJ2-5; TRBD2 matches at 15 bases. Germline CDR1 reads SGHRS; CDR2 reads YFSETQ. The CDR3 runs to 19 residues. The V segment lost 1 base and the J segment 4 bases; nucleotides outside the gene matches: 11. CDR3 region: CASSLPGLAGGPDGETQYF. In DNA, the CDR3 is TGCGCCAGCAGCTTGCCCGGACTAGCGGGGGGGCCGGACGGAGAGACCCAGTACTTC.

This clonotype was seen repeatedly, ten times or more. The chain has TRBV5-1 and TRBJ2-5, with a possible D match to TRBD1 (6 bases). Germline CDR1 SGHRS, CDR2 YFSETQ. CDR3 length equals 15 residues. Trimming removed 4 bases from V and 3 bases from J, with 16 bases in between. The CDR3 sequence: CASSPLQGFEETQYF. The DNA of the CDR3 is TGCGCCAGCAGCCCTCTACAGGGTTTTGAAGAGACCCAGTACTTC.

This clonotype was detected many times. CDR3 nucleotide sequence: TGCGCCAGCAGCACGGCCGATACCAACACTAATGAAAAACTGTTTTTT. Protein sequence: CASSTADTNTNEKLFF. V and J are TRBV5-1 and TRBJ1-4; D remains unclear. CDR3 length: 16 amino acids. Germline V gene lookup returns CDR1 SGHRS and CDR2 YFSETQ. Trimming took off 4 bases at V and 2 bases at J, with 15 bases between the two ends.

V is TRBV2 and J is TRBJ1-4; TRBD1 matches at 11 bases. CDR3 length equals 14 residues. V lost 4 bases, J lost 7 bases, and 2 bases stayed unmatched. From germline, CDR1 is SNHLY and CDR2 FYNNEI. The CDR3 region has the DNA TGTGCCAGCAGTGGGACAGGGGGCTCTGAAAAACTGTTTTTT. Amino acids: CASSGTGGSEKLFF.